This paragraph reports one TCR beta chain. Its binding antigen is unknown. Base-call qualities are not available, and no considerably larger clone is one nucleotide away. The data were obtained in a study of tissue T cells after allogeneic stem cell transplantation (dated by TCRdb to between 2021 and 2023). In the study overall: Over an approximately three-year period, seven adult allo-HCT recipients with steroid-refractory GVHD were prospectively enrolled in a research-autopsy study. Every GVHD patient received a graft from a donor; several grafts were unmodified and three were CD34-selected to deplete T cells. Every GVHD patient had gastrointestinal GVHD and was given several lines of GVHD-directed therapy, and roughly five of the GVHD patients also had skin involvement. In viably preserved blood and marrow, CD3+ T cells were flow-sorted if cell numbers allowed, whereas smaller samples went directly to DNA extraction. Using research autopsies of patients with and without GVHD, plus mouse models of GVHD, the study profiled TCR beta repertoires across many tissues. The human part of the study was a prospective observational study with no blinding and no randomization. General study outcomes and caveats: The study did not establish which tissue TCRs were alloreactive or antigen-specific, and some clones may have been host cells that persisted. Only a few T cell clones appeared in more than one patient, yet motif-based clustering showed tissue-specific repertoire signatures that were shared between patients. A small and clinically heterogeneous patient cohort was studied, and sampling depth was acknowledged as a limitation. Blood and spleen T cells captured only a limited portion of the TCR repertoire detected in tissues, in both patients and mice. Within patients, how anatomically similar tissues were was a major factor shaping TCR repertoire composition, regardless of disease or transplant status.

Library method: the immunoSEQ multiplex PCR assay. TCRbeta CDR3 sequencing was performed at survey depth by Adaptive Biotechnologies, and CDR3 sequences, V/J genes, productive frequency and template counts were reported. Amplification of TCR beta CDR3 regions was performed from genomic DNA rather than from RNA. As for the original processing: Pairwise repertoire overlap between tissues was quantified with Jensen-Shannon divergence, where 1 means complete divergence and 0 identical. Tissues were grouped by single-linkage agglomerative hierarchical clustering of pairwise JSD values, and the clustering results were shown as dendrograms. GLIPH2 was applied to all patient samples using simulation_depth 1000, kmer_min_depth 3, and cdr3_length_cutoff 8, and only groups with more than two unique CDR3s were retained. In a standardized tissue-overlap score, Jaccard GLIPH-group overlap across patients was extrapolated to a standard repertoire size of 1000 clones. To look at how diversity was associated with clinical or experimental variables, linear mixed-effect models were used, with tissue treated as a fixed effect and individual treated as a random effect. The table was pulled from immuneACCESS by TCRdb, which kept in-frame rearrangements only. Such tables lose some clones; where checked, under half of the loss comes from unresolved V genes, and the rest has no known cause. From that table come the V and J calls and clone size; the DNA was used to work out D and trimming. This sample holds more than 20,000 clones; around 90% were observed only once. In total, the top ten clones hold 2% to 2.5% of the sample.

The time point label for this specimen denotes: recipient (host-origin) PBMCs collected before allo-HCT. Its CDR3 holds 14 amino acids, cysteine through phenylalanine. Only CDR3 DNA remains: 42 bases, in frame from the first base. This chain is built from TRBV21-1 and TRBJ2-7; the table's D call, TRBD2, was not checked against the DNA. TRBV21-1 is a pseudogene segment. This sample comprised blood, obtained before transplantation. This clonotype was obtained from a male donor at least 60 years old who later had graft-versus-host disease after an allogeneic stem cell transplant. The CDR3 has the sequence CASSQGGESYEQYF. The sequenced DNA is TGTGCCAGCAGCCAAGGGGGAGAGTCCTACGAGCAGTACTTC.